Listed below are T cell receptor beta chains from one sample, sequenced in a study of control samples from healthy donors and cancer patients. Sequencing was performed with immunoSEQ multiplex PCR; in TCRdb, only in-frame clones are kept and a portion is missing. The table records about 140,000 clones, roughly 94% of them present only once. The sequencing sample was made of blood. Receptors originate from a man aged 35 to 55 in good health. The CDR3 runs from the conserved cysteine through the conserved F or W. A D gene is named only where the DNA matches it firmly. Clone size appears in some rows only: once, few, many, or a class for an expanded clone.

J gene	D gene	V gene	clone size	CDR3 protein	CDR3 DNA
TRBJ2-1	TRBD1	TRBV6-5	.	CASSYQGADSNEQFF	TGTGCCAGCAGTTACCAGGGGGCCGATAGCAATGAGCAGTTCTTC
TRBJ2-1	.	TRBV11-2	.	CASSLLEPLYNEQFF	TGTGCCAGCAGCCTCCTCGAGCCCCTCTACAATGAGCAGTTCTTC
TRBJ1-2	TRBD1	TRBV7-9	.	CASSLNRGEYGYTF	TGTGCCAGCAGCTTAAACAGGGGAGAATATGGCTACACCTTC
TRBJ2-7	.	TRBV14	.	CASSQGGALYEQYF	TGTGCCAGCAGCCAAGGGGGGGCACTATACGAGCAGTACTTC
TRBJ2-7	.	TRBV28	.	CASSSDRQQYF	TGTGCCAGCAGTTCCGACCGACAGCAGTACTTC
TRBJ2-1	TRBD1	TRBV24-1	few	CATSELDRDDEQFF	TGTGCCACCAGTGAATTGGACAGGGACGATGAGCAGTTCTTC
TRBJ1-3	.	TRBV7-2	.	CASRVDASSGNTIYF	TGTGCCAGCAGGGTAGACGCCTCCTCTGGAAACACCATATATTTT
TRBJ2-5	.	TRBV9	.	CASSPPGQRGETQYF	TGTGCCAGCAGTCCCCCAGGTCAACGGGGGGAGACCCAGTACTTC
TRBJ2-7	.	TRBV6-1	once	CASSERVRGTLFSYEQYF	TGTGCCAGCAGTGAAAGGGTCAGGGGGACTCTCTTCTCCTACGAGCAGTACTTC
TRBJ2-7	.	TRBV28	.	CASTIDGTYEQYF	TGTGCCAGCACCATTGACGGGACCTACGAGCAGTACTTC
TRBJ1-1	.	TRBV19	.	CASSISLRPTEAFF	TGTGCCAGTAGTATTTCTTTGAGGCCCACTGAAGCTTTCTTT
TRBJ1-5	TRBD1	TRBV4-1	.	CASSQEATGDQPQHF	TGCGCCAGCAGCCAAGAGGCAACAGGGGATCAGCCCCAGCATTTT
TRBJ1-6	.	TRBV4-1	once	CASSQDGTPKSFNSPLHF	TGCGCCAGCAGCCAAGATGGGACCCCCAAGAGCTTTAATTCACCCCTCCACTTT
TRBJ2-1	.	TRBV21-1	.	CASSSSGRGAYNEQFF	TGTGCCAGCAGCTCTAGCGGGAGAGGCGCCTACAATGAGCAGTTCTTC
TRBJ1-5	.	TRBV12-3/TRBV12-4	.	CASSFWGQPQHF	TGTGCCAGCAGTTTCTGGGGGCAGCCCCAGCATTTT
TRBJ2-2	.	TRBV12-3/TRBV12-4	.	CASTPSGELFF	TGTGCCAGCACCCCCTCCGGGGAGCTGTTTTTT
TRBJ1-2	.	TRBV6-5	.	CASSYFGGGYTF	TGTGCCAGCAGTTACTTTGGGGGCGGCTACACCTTC
TRBJ1-1	.	TRBV5-8	few	CASYPTGTEAFF	TGTGCCAGTTACCCGACGGGAACTGAAGCTTTCTTT